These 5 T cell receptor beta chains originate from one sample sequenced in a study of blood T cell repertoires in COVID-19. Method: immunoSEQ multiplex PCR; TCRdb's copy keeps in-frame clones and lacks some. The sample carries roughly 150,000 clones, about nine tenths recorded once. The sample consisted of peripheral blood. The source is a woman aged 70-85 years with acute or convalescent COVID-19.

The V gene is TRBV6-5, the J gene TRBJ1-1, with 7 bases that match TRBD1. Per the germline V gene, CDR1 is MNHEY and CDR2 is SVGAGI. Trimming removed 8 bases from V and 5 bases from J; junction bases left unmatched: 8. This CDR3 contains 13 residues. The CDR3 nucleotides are TGTGCCAGCCCGGCGACAGGGAGGACTGAAGCTTTCTTT. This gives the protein CASPATGRTEAFF.

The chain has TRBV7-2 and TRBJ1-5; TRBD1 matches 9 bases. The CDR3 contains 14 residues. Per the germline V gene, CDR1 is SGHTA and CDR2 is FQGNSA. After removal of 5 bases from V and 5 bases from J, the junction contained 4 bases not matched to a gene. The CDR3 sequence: CASSQGQGHQPQHF. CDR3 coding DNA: TGTGCCAGCAGCCAAGGACAGGGGCATCAGCCCCAGCATTTT.

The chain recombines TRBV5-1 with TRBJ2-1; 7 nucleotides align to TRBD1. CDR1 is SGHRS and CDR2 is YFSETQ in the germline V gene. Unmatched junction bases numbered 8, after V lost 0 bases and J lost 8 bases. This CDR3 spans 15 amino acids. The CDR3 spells CASSLATTGRDEQFF. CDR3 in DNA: TGCGCCAGCAGCTTGGCCACGACAGGGCGAGATGAGCAGTTCTTC.

CDR3 DNA: TGCGCCAGCAGCCAAAAGGAGGACAGGACATATGGCTACACCTTC. It is translated as CASSQKEDRTYGYTF. This chain uses TRBV4-1 with TRBJ1-2; 7 bases are shared with TRBD1. J was trimmed by 5 bases and V by 2 bases; bases with no gene match: 8. The CDR3 sequence is 15 residues long. In germline, CDR1 is MGHRA, CDR2 YSYEKL.

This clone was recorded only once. The DNA of the CDR3 is TGTGCCAGTACTACGGACAGGGGAGACTATGGCTACACCTTC. Translation: CASTTDRGDYGYTF. The rearrangement joins TRBV19 to TRBJ1-2; the match to TRBD1 covers 9 bases. Germline trimming cut 7 bases from V and 3 bases from J; bases unmatched to any gene: 6. The CDR3 sequence is 14 residues long. Germline CDR1 and CDR2: LNHDA and SQIVND (reference sequence).